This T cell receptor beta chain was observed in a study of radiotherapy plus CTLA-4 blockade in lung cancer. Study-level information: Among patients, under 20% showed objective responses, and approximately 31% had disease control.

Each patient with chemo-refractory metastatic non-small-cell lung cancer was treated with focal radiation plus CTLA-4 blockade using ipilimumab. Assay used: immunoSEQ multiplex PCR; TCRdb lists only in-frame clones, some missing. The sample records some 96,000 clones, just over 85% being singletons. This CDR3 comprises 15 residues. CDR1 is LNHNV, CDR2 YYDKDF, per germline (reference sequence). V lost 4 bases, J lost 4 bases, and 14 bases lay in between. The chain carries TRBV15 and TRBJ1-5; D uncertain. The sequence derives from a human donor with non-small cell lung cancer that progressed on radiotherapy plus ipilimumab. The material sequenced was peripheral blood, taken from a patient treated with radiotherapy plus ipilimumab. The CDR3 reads CATSTGSPRNQPQHF. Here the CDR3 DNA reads TGTGCCACCAGCACCGGGTCTCCCCGGAATCAGCCCCAGCATTTT.